The 7 T cell receptor beta chains listed next were all sequenced from one sample in a study of resident and recirculating memory T cells in vitiligo. Generated by immunoSEQ multiplex PCR, the TCRdb table keeps only in-frame clones and is missing some. The data hold fewer than 85,000 clones, with about 91% observed a single time. The sample taken for sequencing was blood. These TCRs come from a male donor with vitiligo.

This chain joins TRBV2 and TRBJ2-7, with D maybe TRBD1 (6 bases). V lost 5 bases and J lost 1, with 12 bases in between. CDR1 SNHLY and CDR2 FYNNEI come from the germline V gene. The CDR3 loop spans 14 amino acids. The CDR3, as DNA: TGTGCCAGCAGTTTAGAGGGGGTTTCCTACGAGCAGTACTTC. It specifies CASSLEGVSYEQYF.

CDR3 coding DNA: TGTGCCAGCAGGGCGCCCCGCGACAGGGGGCTCGACGAGCAGTACTTC. As protein: CASRAPRDRGLDEQYF. The chain couples TRBV9 to TRBJ2-7, with 10 bases that match TRBD1. The CDR3 loop spans 16 amino acids. Germline CDR1 reads SGDLS; CDR2 reads YYNGEE. J lost 5 bases, V lost 5 bases, and 13 bases had no gene match.

The chain carries TRBV11-3 and TRBJ2-7; 8 nucleotides match TRBD2. The CDR3 is 17 residues long. Trimming took 3 bases from V and 5 from J; bases not matched to a gene: 15. The V gene's germline CDR1 is SGHNT and CDR2 YENEEA. CDR3 nucleotides: TGTGCCAGCAGCTTCATTCAAGGACTAGCTCCTCTTAACGAGCAGTACTTC. Translation gives CASSFIQGLAPLNEQYF.

The chain links TRBV5-5 to TRBJ1-1, with 8 bases that match TRBD1. Germline V lookup: CDR1 SGHKS, CDR2 YYEKEE (reference sequence). The CDR3 runs 15 residues. V shed 5 bases, J shed 4 bases, and the junction held 10 bases outside the gene matches. CDR3 sequence reads: CASRMLQGGTTEAFF. CDR3 DNA: TGTGCCAGCAGGATGTTACAGGGGGGAACCACTGAAGCTTTCTTT.

The chain couples TRBV5-1 to TRBJ2-5; D is undetermined. The CDR3 totals 15 residues. V was shortened by 3 bases and J by 5 bases, with 17 bases between the two germline ends. CDR1 and CDR2 from the germline V gene are SGHRS and YFSETQ. DNA of the CDR3: TGCGCCAGCAGCTCCCGACCCATAACTAAGGAGACCCAGTACTTC. Its protein product is CASSSRPITKETQYF.

The rearrangement uses TRBV10-2 and TRBJ2-5; 11 bases agree with TRBD2. The J segment lost 4 bases and the V segment lost 6 bases, leaving 7 bases of the junction unmatched. Germline V lookup: CDR1 WSHSY, CDR2 SAAADI. The CDR3 loop spans 15 amino acids. CDR3: CASRNWTSGLETQYF. CDR3 in DNA: TGCGCCAGCAGGAATTGGACTAGCGGGTTAGAGACCCAGTACTTC.

The chain has TRBV11-2 and TRBJ1-1; 9 positions agree with TRBD1. Per the germline V gene, CDR1 is SGHAT and CDR2 is FQNNGV. The CDR3 is 14 residues long. The J segment lost 4 bases and the V segment lost 5 bases, leaving 5 bases of the junction unmatched. The chain's CDR3 is CASSLGTGPTEAFF. The CDR3 nucleotides are TGTGCCAGCAGCCTTGGGACAGGGCCCACTGAAGCTTTCTTT.